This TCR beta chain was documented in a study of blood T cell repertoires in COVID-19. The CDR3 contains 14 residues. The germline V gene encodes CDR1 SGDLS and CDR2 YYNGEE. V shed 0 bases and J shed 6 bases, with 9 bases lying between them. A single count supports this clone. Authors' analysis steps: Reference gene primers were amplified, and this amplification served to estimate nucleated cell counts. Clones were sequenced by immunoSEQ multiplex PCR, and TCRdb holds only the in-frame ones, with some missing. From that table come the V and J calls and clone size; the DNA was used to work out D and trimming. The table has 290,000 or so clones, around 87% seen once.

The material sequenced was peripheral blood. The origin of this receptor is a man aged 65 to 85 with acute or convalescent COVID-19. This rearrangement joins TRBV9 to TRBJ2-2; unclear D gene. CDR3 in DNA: TGTGCCAGCAGCGTAGACGGGTTCGCCGGGGAGCTGTTTTTT. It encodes CASSVDGFAGELFF.